Listed here are 25 T cell receptor beta chains from one sample, sequenced in a study of shared clonotypes between healthy human individuals. Naive CD8 cells lacked CD45RO, underwent positive selection for CCR7 and left out terminally differentiated effector memory CD45RA+ cells. Sequencing used immunoSEQ multiplex PCR; TCRdb keeps in-frame clones, though not all of them. The sample shows some 2,100,000 clones, about 93% of them seen only once. Material: naive CD8+ T cells from PBMCs. The receptors were sampled from a man in his late teens or twenties in good health. Some clones in this sample may be carry-over from other donors' samples.

This clone has only one observation. The gene calls are TRBV30 and TRBJ2-2; D not resolved. Deletions cut 2 bases from V and 6 bases from J, with 10 bases between. CDR1 and CDR2 from the germline V gene are GTSNPN and SVGIG (reference sequence). This CDR3 has 13 amino acids. The CDR3 DNA follows: TGTGCCTGGAGTCCCTCCCCCCCCGGGGAGCTGTTTTTT. This codes for CAWSPSPPGELFF.

The rearrangement links TRBV15 to TRBJ1-1, with D unresolved. Germline-derived CDR1 and CDR2 are LNHNV and YYDKDF (reference sequence). Trimming took off 6 bases at V and 0 bases at J, with 11 bases between the two ends. The CDR3 extends over 14 amino acids. The CDR3, as DNA: TGTGCCACCAGGGTAGACTCTCTGAACACTGAAGCTTTCTTT. Translated: CATRVDSLNTEAFF.

The chain couples TRBV5-4 to TRBJ2-2, with 8 bases that match TRBD2. CDR3 length: 16 residues. The germline gives CDR1 SGHNT, CDR2 YYREEE (reference sequence). V was clipped by 2 bases and J by 0 bases; unmatched bases: 3. The CDR3 is CASSFLAGPNTGELFF. CDR3 sequence (DNA): TGTGCCAGCAGCTTTCTAGCGGGCCCGAACACCGGGGAGCTGTTTTTT.

CDR3 DNA: TGTGCCAGCAGCCACCCGAAAGGGGCGTACAATGAGCAGTTCTTC. This gives the protein CASSHPKGAYNEQFF. The rearrangement uses TRBV7-9 and TRBJ2-1, with D perhaps TRBD1 (5 bases). The CDR3 length is 15 residues. Germline V gene lookup returns CDR1 SEHNR and CDR2 FQNEAQ (reference sequence). With 5 bases removed from V and 4 bases from J, the gap between germline ends came to 15 bases. The full variable domain, in which reference TRBV7-9 and TRBJ2-1 provide the parts outside the CDR3, is DTGVSQNPRHKITKRGQNVTFRCDPISEHNRLYWYRQTLGQGPEFLTYFQNEAQLEKSRLLSDRFSAERPKGSFSTLEIQRTEQGDSAMYLCASSHPKGAYNEQFFGPGTRLTVL.

The V and J genes are TRBV9 and TRBJ2-7, with D possibly TRBD2 on 6 matching bases. In germline, CDR1 is SGDLS, CDR2 YYNGEE. This CDR3 is built from 14 residues. Between the trimmed V and J ends, which lost 3 bases and 5 bases, there was a span of 15 bases. The CDR3 DNA is TGTGCCAGCAGCGGCCGGGACTCCCCTAACGAGCAGTACTTC. It yields the protein CASSGRDSPNEQYF.

J is TRBJ2-1 and V is TRBV5-6; D remains unclear. The CDR3 contains 16 residues. CDR1 SGHDT and CDR2 YYEEEE come from the germline V gene. The V gene lost 4 bases and the J gene lost 7 bases, with 21 bases spanning the gap. Here the CDR3 DNA reads TGTGCCAGCAGCCACGATGATTGGAGCGATGGGAATGAGCAGTTCTTC. Amino acids: CASSHDDWSDGNEQFF.

V usage is TRBV28 and J usage is TRBJ2-7, with D possibly matching TRBD2 (6 bases). In germline, CDR1 is MDHEN, CDR2 SYDVKM. The CDR3 is made up of 13 amino acids. V lost 6 bases, J lost 6 bases, and 15 bases lay in between. For the CDR3, the DNA is TGTGCCAGCAGCCTACGGGGGTTTTCCGAGCAGTACTTC. This sequence encodes CASSLRGFSEQYF.

The rearrangement joins TRBV5-1 to TRBJ2-1; possible D gene TRBD1, 6 bases. The CDR3 loop spans 13 amino acids. CDR1 is SGHRS and CDR2 is YFSETQ in the germline V gene. Deletions cut 4 bases from V and 9 bases from J, with 14 bases between. This CDR3 reads CASSRTATGEQFF. CDR3 in DNA: TGCGCCAGCAGCCGGACAGCAACTGGTGAGCAGTTCTTC.

This sequence joins TRBV11-3 and TRBJ1-4; D uncertain. Trimming removed 5 bases from V and 7 bases from J, with 17 bases in between. Germline V gene sequence: CDR1 SGHNT, CDR2 YENEEA. The CDR3 is 15 residues long. The CDR3 DNA reads as TGTGCCAGCAGCCCGAAGGGTGCGGGAATTGAAAAACTGTTTTTT. Translation: CASSPKGAGIEKLFF.

This clone was seen just once. The V and J genes are TRBV10-3 and TRBJ2-3, with D possibly TRBD2 on 5 matching bases. Trimming shortened V by 0 bases and J by 2 bases, and 24 bases separated the two germline ends. Germline V gives CDR1 ENHRY, CDR2 SYGVKD. The CDR3 covers 20 residues. The CDR3 sequence: CAISESVRAPNPASTDTQYF. The CDR3 nucleotides read TGTGCCATCAGTGAGTCGGTGCGGGCTCCTAATCCGGCTTCCACAGATACGCAGTATTTT.

This chain links TRBV27 with TRBJ1-5; D gene ambiguous. Trimming left V 4 bases short and J 7 bases short, with 17 bases between. The germline CDR1 and CDR2 sequences are MNHEY and SMNVEV (reference sequence). The CDR3 spans 15 residues. The CDR3 DNA reads TGTGCCAGCAGTTCCCTGTCTCCACCGGACCAGCCCCAGCATTTT. It translates to CASSSLSPPDQPQHF.

The V gene is TRBV5-8, the J gene TRBJ2-3; the D gene is possibly TRBD2 (6 bases). CDR3 length: 14 residues. The germline V gene has CDR1 SGHTS and CDR2 YDEGEE. Trimming shortened V by 6 bases and J by 0 bases, and 11 bases separated the two germline ends. As DNA, the CDR3 is TGTGCCAGCACCGTAGGGACTAGCACAGATACGCAGTATTTT. Protein sequence: CASTVGTSTDTQYF.

The CDR3 reads CASSNRQGVYQETQYF. The CDR3 nucleotides read TGTGCCAGCAGTAATCGACAGGGGGTCTACCAAGAGACCCAGTACTTC. The gene calls are TRBV7-9 and TRBJ2-5; 9 bases are a match to TRBD1. V shed 6 bases, J shed 0 bases, and the junction held 8 bases outside the gene matches. Per the germline V gene, CDR1 is SEHNR and CDR2 is FQNEAQ (reference sequence). The CDR3 spans 16 residues.

The chain has TRBV13 and TRBJ2-2; 8 nucleotides align to TRBD2. Germline CDR1 reads PRHDT; CDR2 reads FYEKMQ (reference sequence). After removal of 0 bases from V and 6 bases from J, the junction contained 6 bases not matched to a gene. CDR3 size: 16 residues. CDR3 amino acids: CASSLGRGGEAGELFF. CDR3 nucleotide sequence: TGTGCCAGCAGCTTAGGCCGGGGGGGAGAGGCCGGGGAGCTGTTTTTT.

This chain uses TRBV9 with TRBJ2-1; tentatively, D is TRBD2 (6 bases). The length of the CDR3 is 15 residues. V lost 4 bases and J lost 10, with 21 bases in between. Germline V gives CDR1 SGDLS, CDR2 YYNGEE. CDR3 sequence (DNA): TGTGCCAGCAGCTTATACGGGACTTTAGGGGACGAGCAGTTCTTC. Translation: CASSLYGTLGDEQFF.

The rearrangement links TRBV7-8 to TRBJ2-5; 7 bases match TRBD2. With the DNA end fitting TRBJ2-7 better, the J assignment may be wrong. The CDR3 sequence is 13 residues long. The germline CDR1 and CDR2 sequences are SGHVS and FQNEAQ. The CDR3 loop reads CASNPGGYYEQYF. Here the CDR3 DNA reads TGTGCCAGCAACCCCGGGGGGTACTACGAGCAGTACTTC.

About this clone itself: The sample contains more than one DNA sequence encoding this CDR3. In DNA form, the CDR3 reads TGCGCCAGCAGCCAAGTGGTGGGCAATCAGCCCCAGCATTTT. Its translation is CASSQVVGNQPQHF. The chain carries TRBV4-1 and TRBJ1-5; D is uncertain. V shed 1 base and J shed 2 bases, with 6 bases lying between them. The CDR3 covers 14 residues. Germline V gene sequence: CDR1 MGHRA, CDR2 YSYEKL.

The chain recombines TRBV7-2 with TRBJ2-6, with unresolved D. The germline V and J ends were trimmed by 5 bases and 2 bases, with 13 bases remaining between them. Germline V CDR1 and CDR2: SGHTA, FQGNSA. The CDR3 extends over 16 amino acids. CDR3 in amino acids: CASSTRTGAGANVLTF. CDR3 nucleotide sequence: TGTGCCAGCAGCACCCGAACCGGCGCTGGGGCCAACGTCCTGACTTTC.

Remarks on this clone: This specimen includes other DNA sequences encoding the same CDR3. V gene TRBV27 combines with J gene TRBJ2-1; no reliable D call. Germline V gives CDR1 MNHEY, CDR2 SMNVEV (reference sequence). Trimming cost V 2 bases and J 0 bases, with 8 bases left between them. The CDR3 covers 15 residues. The CDR3 bases are TGTGCCAGCAGTTTAGGTGGCGGCTCCTACAATGAGCAGTTCTTC. Its protein product is CASSLGGGSYNEQFF.

Regarding this clone: The same CDR3 can be traced to other DNA sequences in this sample. CDR3 loop: CASSLFGTEAFF. DNA of the CDR3: TGTGCCAGCAGTTTATTCGGGACTGAAGCTTTCTTT. The chain recombines TRBV28 with TRBJ1-1, with D uncertain. There are 12 residues in the CDR3. V was pared by 1 base and J by 5 bases, with 5 bases between. Germline CDR1 is MDHEN and CDR2 is SYDVKM.

The chain joins TRBV27 to TRBJ2-7; TRBD2 aligns across 7 bases. This CDR3 spans 15 amino acids. The germline CDR1 and CDR2 sequences are MNHEY and SMNVEV (reference sequence). V shed 6 bases and J 3 bases; nucleotides not matched to a gene: 11. As DNA, the CDR3 is TGTGCCAGCAGGGTAGCAGCGGGGAGCCTCTACGAGCAGTACTTC. Residues: CASRVAAGSLYEQYF.

The chain recombines TRBV2 with TRBJ2-7; a weak D match, TRBD1 (6 bases). The germline CDR1 and CDR2 sequences are SNHLY and FYNNEI. Trimming cost V 0 bases and J 5 bases, with 14 bases left between them. The CDR3 length is 15 residues. CDR3 protein: CASSEALTGRHEQYF. The CDR3 nucleotides read TGTGCCAGCAGTGAAGCCCTCACAGGGCGTCACGAGCAGTACTTC.

There are a few counts of this clone. The chain carries TRBV7-8 and TRBJ2-7, with a tentative D call TRBD2 (6 bases). The V gene lost 5 bases and the J gene lost 5 bases, with 19 bases spanning the gap. Germline V gives CDR1 SGHVS, CDR2 FQNEAQ. The CDR3 is made up of 15 amino acids. This CDR3 is CASSLSDGEVHEQYF. CDR3 bases: TGTGCCAGCAGCCTAAGCGACGGGGAGGTCCACGAGCAGTACTTC.

This clone came up once. V and J are TRBV6-5 and TRBJ1-2, with TRBD1 matching over 11 bases. The junction had 8 bases not matched to a gene; V was cut back by 0 bases and J by 14 bases. Germline lookup yields CDR1 MNHEY and CDR2 SVGAGI. CDR3 length: 14 amino acids. The chain's CDR3 is CASSYSKGTGGLTF. The CDR3 region has the DNA TGTGCCAGCAGTTACTCGAAGGGGACAGGGGGTTTGACCTTC.

This chain links TRBV7-2 with TRBJ2-2, with a possible D match to TRBD2 (5 bases). Trimming stripped 1 base from V and 6 bases from J, with 12 bases between. Germline-derived CDR1 and CDR2 are SGHTA and FQGNSA. The CDR3 loop spans 15 amino acids. The CDR3 DNA reads TGTGCCAGCAGCTTAGTCCGGGGATCCTCCGGGGAGCTGTTTTTT. Translating it yields CASSLVRGSSGELFF.